This entry concerns a single T cell receptor (beta chain). Its antigen is not identified. TCRdb's table, derived via immunoSEQ multiplex PCR, lists solely in-frame clones and lacks some. This table has about 150,000 clones, around 89% appearing once. The sample originates from a study of T cell responses to AZD1222 COVID-19 vaccine. Findings and limits, study-wide: Compared with day 0, the breadth and depth of the Spike-specific TCR repertoire rose significantly after two doses of AZD1222. CD4 TCRs associated with vaccination spanned spike, dominating at 160-218 and 743-854. Among those given AZD1222, only 6 or 7 were seropositive at baseline. After the peak T cell response, and only then, were repertoires sampled.

Source: peripheral blood, taken on day 0 of MenACWY control vaccination. This TCR derives from an adult in good health.

The CDR3 DNA reads as TGTGCCAGCAGCAAAGGCACAGAAACTAGCGGGAGGCCTAGCACAGATACGCAGTATTTT. Its translation: CASSKGTETSGRPSTDTQYF. The V gene is TRBV21-1, the J gene TRBJ2-3; the DNA was not used to check the table's D call, TRBD2. TRBV21-1 is noted as a pseudogene. This CDR3 contains 20 residues.